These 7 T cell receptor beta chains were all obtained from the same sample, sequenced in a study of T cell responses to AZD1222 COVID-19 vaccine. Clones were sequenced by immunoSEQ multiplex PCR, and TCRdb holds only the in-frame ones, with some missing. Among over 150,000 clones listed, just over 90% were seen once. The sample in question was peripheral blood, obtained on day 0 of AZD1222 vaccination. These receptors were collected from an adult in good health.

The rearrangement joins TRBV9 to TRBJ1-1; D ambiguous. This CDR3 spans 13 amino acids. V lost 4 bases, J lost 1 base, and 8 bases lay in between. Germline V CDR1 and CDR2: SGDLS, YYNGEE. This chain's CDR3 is CASSPGSNTEAFF. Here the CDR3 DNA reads TGTGCCAGCAGCCCGGGTTCGAACACTGAAGCTTTCTTT.

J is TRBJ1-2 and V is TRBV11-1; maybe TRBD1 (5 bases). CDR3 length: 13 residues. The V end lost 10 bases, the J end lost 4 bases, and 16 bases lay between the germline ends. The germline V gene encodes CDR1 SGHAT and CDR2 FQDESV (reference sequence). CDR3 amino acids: CATQRDASYGYTF. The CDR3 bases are TGTGCCACCCAGAGGGACGCCAGCTATGGCTACACCTTC.

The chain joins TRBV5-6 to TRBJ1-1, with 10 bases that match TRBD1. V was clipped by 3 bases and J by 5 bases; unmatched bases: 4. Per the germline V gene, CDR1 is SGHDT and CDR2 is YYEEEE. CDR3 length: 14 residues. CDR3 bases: TGTGCCAGCAGCTCAACGGGACAGGGGACTGAAGCTTTCTTT. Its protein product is CASSSTGQGTEAFF.

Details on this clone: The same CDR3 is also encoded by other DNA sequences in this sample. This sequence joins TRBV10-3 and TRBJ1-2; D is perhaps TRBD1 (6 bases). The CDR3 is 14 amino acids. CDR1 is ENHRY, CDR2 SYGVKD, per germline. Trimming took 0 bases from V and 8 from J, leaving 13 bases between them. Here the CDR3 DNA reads TGTGCCATCAGTGAGTCGGGGGGCTCAGGAGGCTACACCTTC. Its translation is CAISESGGSGGYTF.

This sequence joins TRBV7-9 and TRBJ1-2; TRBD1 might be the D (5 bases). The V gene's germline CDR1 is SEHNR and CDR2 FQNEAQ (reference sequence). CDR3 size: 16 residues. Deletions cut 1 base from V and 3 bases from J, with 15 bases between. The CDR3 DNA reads TGTGCCAGCAGCTTAGTAGAGGCAGGGACGTACTATGGCTACACCTTC. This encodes CASSLVEAGTYYGYTF.

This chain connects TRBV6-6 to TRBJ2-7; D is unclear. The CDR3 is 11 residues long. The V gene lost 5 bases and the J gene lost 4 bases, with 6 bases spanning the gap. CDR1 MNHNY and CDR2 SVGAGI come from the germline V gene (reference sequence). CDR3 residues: CASSRPYEQYF. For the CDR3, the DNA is TGTGCCAGCAGTCGGCCTTACGAGCAGTACTTC.

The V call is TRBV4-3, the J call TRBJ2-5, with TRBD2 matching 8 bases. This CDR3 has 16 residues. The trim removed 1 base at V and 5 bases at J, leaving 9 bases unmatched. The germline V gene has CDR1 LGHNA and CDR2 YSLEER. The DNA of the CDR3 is TGCGCCAGCAGCCAAGTCTGGCGGGGGGCCGGTGAGACCCAGTACTTC. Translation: CASSQVWRGAGETQYF.